This TCR beta chain was identified in a study of OX40 agonist ivuxolimab in advanced cancers. TCRdb's table, derived via immunoSEQ multiplex PCR, lists solely in-frame clones and lacks some. The table shows some 62,000 clones, with 80% to 95% occurring only once. Germline CDR1 SGHVS, CDR2 FNYEAQ. The CDR3 has 15 amino acids. The V gene end was trimmed by 5 bases and the J gene end by 3 bases; junction bases not matched to a gene: 5. This receptor was identified in an adult with an advanced solid tumor such as melanoma, head and neck, liver or kidney cancer. Sequenced here: CD4+ or CD8+ T cells sorted from blood, sampled in a trial of the OX40 agonist ivuxolimab. The chain uses TRBV7-6 and TRBJ2-1, with 9 bases fitting TRBD1. The CDR3 DNA reads as TGTGCCAGCAGCGTAGACAGGGGGGTCTACAATGAGCAGTTCTTC. It specifies CASSVDRGVYNEQFF.